The text below deals with one T cell receptor beta chain. Libraries were prepared by immunoSEQ multiplex PCR; TCRdb keeps only in-frame clonotypes and omits some of them. The sample lists 20,000 to 25,000 clones; 70% to 90% were seen once. The source of the sample is a study of OX40 agonist ivuxolimab in advanced cancers. V was cut by 4 bases and J by 3 bases, with 10 bases left in between. The CDR3 spans 14 residues. Germline V gene lookup returns CDR1 MNHNY and CDR2 SVGAGI (reference sequence). The chain uses TRBV6-6 and TRBJ2-4; D possibly corresponds to TRBD1 (6 bases). Sequenced here: CD4+ or CD8+ T cells sorted from blood, sampled in a trial of the OX40 agonist ivuxolimab. The source of this sequence is an adult with an advanced solid tumor such as melanoma, head and neck, liver or kidney cancer. The CDR3 sequence: CASSSGQSKNIQYF. In DNA form, the CDR3 reads TGTGCCAGCAGTTCCGGACAGAGCAAAAACATTCAGTACTTC.